One sample yielded the 4 T cell receptor beta chains listed below, sequenced in a study of shared clonotypes between healthy human individuals. Some clones are missing from TCRdb's copy, which holds only in-frame ones; the method was immunoSEQ multiplex PCR. The sample records some 2.1 million clones, about 94% being singletons. It was CD45RO-negative cells, positively selected for CCR7, that made up naive CD8 cells, with terminally differentiated effector memory CD45RA+ cells excluded. The sample comprised naive CD8+ T cells sorted from blood. The source is a man younger than 35 in good health.

The chain is built from TRBV10-3 and TRBJ2-1; no clear D. Deletions cut 8 bases from V and 0 bases from J, with 8 bases between. Looked up from germline, CDR1 is ENHRY and CDR2 is SYGVKD. The CDR3 length is 13 residues. The CDR3 reads CAIGNGSYNEQFF. The CDR3 nucleotides read TGTGCCATCGGGAACGGCTCCTACAATGAGCAGTTCTTC.

A remark on this clone: This sample also contains other DNA sequences that code for the same CDR3. V usage is TRBV19 and J usage is TRBJ2-7; D is perhaps TRBD2 (6 bases). V was cut by 4 bases and J by 4 bases, with 8 bases left in between. The CDR3 has 12 residues. Germline V lookup: CDR1 LNHDA, CDR2 SQIVND (reference sequence). CDR3 sequence (DNA): TGTGCCAGTAGTAGCGGGGTATACGAGCAGTACTTC. It encodes CASSSGVYEQYF.

The chain joins TRBV27 to TRBJ2-2; tentative D call: TRBD1 (5 bases). V lost 2 bases to trimming and J lost 6 bases, with 10 bases between them. The germline gives CDR1 MNHEY, CDR2 SMNVEV (reference sequence). The CDR3 length is 14 residues. This CDR3 is CASSLIQGPGELFF. CDR3 bases: TGTGCCAGCAGTTTAATTCAGGGTCCCGGGGAGCTGTTTTTT.

For this clone: The identical CDR3 is also encoded by other nucleotide sequences in the sample. The chain carries TRBV28 and TRBJ2-2; D assignment may be TRBD1 or TRBD2 (5 bases each). Deletions cut 2 bases from V and 5 bases from J, with 12 bases between. CDR1 MDHEN and CDR2 SYDVKM come from the germline V gene. The CDR3 is 15 residues long. The CDR3 loop reads CASSLRGLRTGELFF. The CDR3 DNA sequence: TGTGCCAGCAGTTTACGGGGCCTGAGAACCGGGGAGCTGTTTTTT.